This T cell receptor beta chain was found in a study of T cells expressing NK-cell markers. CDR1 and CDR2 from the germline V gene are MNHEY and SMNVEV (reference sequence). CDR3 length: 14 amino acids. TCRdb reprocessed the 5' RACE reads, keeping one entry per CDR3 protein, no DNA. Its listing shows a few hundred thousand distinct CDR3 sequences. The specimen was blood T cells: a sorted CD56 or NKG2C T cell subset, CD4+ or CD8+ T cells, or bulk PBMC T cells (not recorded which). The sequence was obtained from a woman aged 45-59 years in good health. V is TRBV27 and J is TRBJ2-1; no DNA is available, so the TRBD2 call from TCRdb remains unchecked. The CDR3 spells CASRVGGRIHEQFF.